The rows below give T cell receptor beta chains drawn from one sample of a study of blood T cells in healthy people across ages. TCRdb independently ran MiXCR on the 5' RACE reads; one entry per CDR3 protein. This table holds hundreds of thousands of distinct CDR3 sequences, 40% to 50% found once. The sequenced sample consisted of blood. The source of these receptors is a man aged 60 to 75 in good health. The CDR3 runs from the conserved cysteine through the conserved F or W. D genes are given only for firm matches. Rows may omit the clone size; those that give it use once, few, many or a size class.

v_gene	abundance	d_gene	j_gene	CDR3nt	CDR3aa
TRBV11-2	many	-	TRBJ2-1	TGTGCCAGCAGCCCCGCGGGGAATGAGCAGTTCTTC	CASSPAGNEQFF
TRBV5-4	-	TRBD2	TRBJ2-5	TGTGCCAGCAGCACGGGACTAGCGGCTCAAGAGACCCAGTACTTC	CASSTGLAAQETQYF
TRBV7-2	few	TRBD1	TRBJ2-7	TGTGCCAGCAGCTCCCTAGGGGCCTCCGGGACAGGGGACGAGCAGTACTTC	CASSSLGASGTGDEQYF
TRBV15	many	-	TRBJ2-3	TGTGCCACCAGCAGATCTGGGATTGACACAGATACGCAGTATTTT	CATSRSGIDTDTQYF
TRBV5-4	-	TRBD1	TRBJ2-3	TGTGCCAGCAGCCTGGCTGGGACAGGGGGATCCGCAGATACGCAGTATTTT	CASSLAGTGGSADTQYF
TRBV5-1	-	TRBD1	TRBJ2-1	TGCGCCAGCAGCGCCGGGACAGGGGGCTCAAATGAGCAGTTCTTC	CASSAGTGGSNEQFF
TRBV6-4	-	TRBD1	TRBJ1-1	TGTGCCAGCAGTGCCAATGGACAGGGGGACACTGAAGCTTTCTTT	CASSANGQGDTEAFF
TRBV28	few	TRBD1	TRBJ2-1	TGTGCCAGCAGTTCGCCGGGACAGGCCCACAATGAGCAGTTCTTC	CASSSPGQAHNEQFF
TRBV29-1	few	TRBD1	TRBJ1-2	TGCAGCGTCGTGTCCGGGACAGGGGCCCATGGCTACACCTTC	CSVVSGTGAHGYTF
TRBV12-3/TRBV12-4	-	TRBD1	TRBJ1-1	TGTGCCAGCGGCCTACAGGGGCCCACTGAAGCTTTCTTT	CASGLQGPTEAFF
TRBV20-1	-	TRBD1	TRBJ1-5	TGCAGTGCTATAGGACAGGTTAATCAGCCCCGGCATTTT	CSAIGQVNQPRHF
TRBV6-2/TRBV6-3	-	-	TRBJ1-4	TGTGCCAGCGAGCAGGGGAACGAAAAACTGTTTTTT	CASEQGNEKLFF
TRBV7-9	few	-	TRBJ2-7	TGTGCCAGCAGCTTATCCGGAGGGGGAATTTCCTACGAGCAGTACTTC	CASSLSGGGISYEQYF
TRBV3-1	-	TRBD1	TRBJ1-1	TGTGCCAGCAGCCAAGCGGCAGGGGGTCGTGGCACTGAAGCTTTCTTT	CASSQAAGGRGTEAFF
TRBV7-9	-	TRBD1	TRBJ2-7	TGTGCCAGCAGCTTCCGGGACAGGGTCCGCGAGCAGTACTTC	CASSFRDRVREQYF
TRBV6-2/TRBV6-3	-	-	TRBJ2-1	TGTGCCAGCACTTGGGACCTCTCCTACAATGAGCAGTTCTTC	CASTWDLSYNEQFF
TRBV15	-	-	TRBJ2-1	TGTGCCACCAGCATTAGATCGGGGAGTTCTTACAATGAGCAGTTCTTC	CATSIRSGSSYNEQFF
TRBV12-5	-	TRBD2	TRBJ2-7	TGTGCTAGTGGTCTTAGCGGGAACGCCTACGAGCAGTACTTC	CASGLSGNAYEQYF
TRBV12-3/TRBV12-4	-	-	TRBJ2-7	TGTGCCAGCAGCTCTAATTATTACGAGCAGTACTTC	CASSSNYYEQYF
TRBV25-1	many	-	TRBJ2-1	TGTGCCAGCAGTGAATCCGGCACTCGTGTATACAATGAGCAGTTCTTC	CASSESGTRVYNEQFF
TRBV14	-	TRBD1	TRBJ2-3	TGTGCCAGCAGCCAACTCGGGACAGGGTCCACAGATACGCAGTATTTT	CASSQLGTGSTDTQYF
TRBV6-1	once	-	TRBJ1-5	TGTGCCAGCAGTGAATTCCCGGGCCGGAATCAGCCCCAGCATTTT	CASSEFPGRNQPQHF
TRBV5-1	-	TRBD1	TRBJ2-1	TGCGCCAGCAGCTCGGGACAGGGGATCAATGAGCAGTTCTTC	CASSSGQGINEQFF
TRBV10-2	-	TRBD1	TRBJ1-5	TGCGCCAGCACTGACAGGGGGGGCAATCAGCCCCGGCATTTT	CASTDRGGNQPRHF
TRBV20-1	-	TRBD2	TRBJ2-5	TGCAGTGCTACAATAAGCGGGAAGAAAAATAAAGAGACCCAGTACTTC	CSATISGKKNKETQYF
TRBV4-3	-	-	TRBJ2-6	TGCGCCAGCAGCCTCAACCCCATGAGTGGGGCCAACGTCCTGACTTTC	CASSLNPMSGANVLTF